The 23 T cell receptor beta chains reported below all come from one sample, sequenced in a study of cytomegalovirus exposure and HLA in healthy donors. This PCR relied on a set of 60 Vbeta primers and 13 Jbeta primers. Repertoires were generated with immunoSEQ multiplex PCR, while TCRdb's copy carries only in-frame clones and drops some. This table holds around 140,000 clones, 70% to 80% found once. The sequenced material came from PBMCs. These receptors originate from a female donor in good health and CMV-seronegative.

The chain joins TRBV28 to TRBJ1-1, with 7 bases lining up with TRBD1. The CDR3 runs 13 residues. Losses at the gene ends were 7 bases for V and 6 bases for J; bases not matched to a gene: 8. CDR1 is MDHEN and CDR2 is SYDVKM in the germline V gene. As DNA, the CDR3 is TGTGCCAGCACTCCGACAGGGTGGTCTGAAGCTTTCTTT. This codes for CASTPTGWSEAFF. The variable domain in full, with the rest retrieved from reference TRBV28 and TRBJ1-1, is DVKVTQSSRYLVKRTGEKVFLECVQDMDHENMFWYRQDPGLGLRLIYFSYDVKMKEKGDIPEGYSVSREKKERFSLILESASTNQTSMYLCASTPTGWSEAFFGQGTRLTVV.

The chain employs TRBV15 and TRBJ2-2; 7 bases are shared with TRBD2. With 11 bases clipped from V and 1 base from J, the junction kept 7 bases outside the gene matches. From germline, CDR1 is LNHNV and CDR2 YYDKDF (reference sequence). This CDR3 comprises 14 residues. In DNA form, the CDR3 reads TGTGCCGTAGGGGAGGGCCGGAACACCGGGGAGCTGTTTTTT. Protein sequence: CAVGEGRNTGELFF.

The chain combines TRBV30 with TRBJ1-1; D may be TRBD1 (5 bases). This CDR3 is built from 15 residues. V lost 0 bases to trimming and J lost 7 bases, with 18 bases between them. Germline CDR1 is GTSNPN and CDR2 is SVGIG (reference sequence). CDR3 sequence reads: CAWSVGGAGVLEAFF. The DNA for the CDR3 is TGTGCCTGGAGTGTTGGAGGCGCGGGGGTTCTTGAAGCTTTCTTT.

The J gene is TRBJ1-6, the V gene TRBV6-5, with 7 bases fitting TRBD1. Per germline, CDR1 MNHEY and CDR2 SVGAGI. This CDR3 has 16 residues. Trimming cost V 2 bases and J 5 bases; bases outside gene matches: 6. The CDR3 sequence: CASSYLGTENNSPLHF. The DNA for the CDR3 is TGTGCCAGCAGTTACCTCGGGACAGAAAATAATTCACCCCTCCACTTT.

This clone was recorded once. The chain carries TRBV28 and TRBJ2-2; maybe TRBD1 (5 bases). The CDR3 sequence is 13 residues long. Per the germline V gene, CDR1 is MDHEN and CDR2 is SYDVKM. The germline V and J ends were trimmed by 8 bases and 3 bases, with 10 bases remaining between them. The DNA for the CDR3 is TGTGCCAGCGCAGGGTCCTACACCGGGGAGCTGTTTTTT. This sequence encodes CASAGSYTGELFF.

The V gene is TRBV4-2, the J gene TRBJ2-2; a weak D match, TRBD1 (6 bases). This CDR3 has 15 amino acids. V was shortened by 0 bases and J by 7 bases, with 12 bases between the two germline ends. From germline, CDR1 is LGHNA and CDR2 YNFKEQ. This CDR3 reads CASSQDQGGHGELFF. The CDR3 DNA reads TGTGCCAGCAGCCAAGATCAAGGGGGACACGGGGAGCTGTTTTTT.

J is TRBJ2-1 and V is TRBV11-2; D unclear. The CDR3 has 13 amino acids. CDR1 is SGHAT and CDR2 is FQNNGV in the germline V gene. Trimming took 1 base from V and 5 from J, leaving 6 bases between them. The CDR3 spells CASSLGPNNEQFF. DNA for the CDR3: TGTGCCAGCAGCTTAGGTCCAAACAATGAGCAGTTCTTC.

CDR3 DNA sequence: TGTGCCAGCAGCTTGGAGGGACTAGCGGGAACAAAGTTCTTC. Its protein product is CASSLEGLAGTKFF. V gene TRBV7-9 combines with J gene TRBJ2-1; 13 bases map to TRBD2. With 3 bases clipped from V and 14 bases from J, the junction kept 7 bases outside the gene matches. The germline V gene encodes CDR1 SEHNR and CDR2 FQNEAQ (reference sequence). CDR3 size: 14 residues.

The chain has TRBV30 and TRBJ2-3; maybe TRBD2 (6 bases). Germline V CDR1 and CDR2: GTSNPN, SVGIG (reference sequence). The CDR3 covers 14 residues. Trimming removed 2 bases from V and 3 bases from J, with 12 bases in between. The CDR3 region has the DNA TGTGCCTGGAGTAGCCTAGCGTTTACAGATACGCAGTATTTT. Translated: CAWSSLAFTDTQYF.

The V gene is TRBV6-5, the J gene TRBJ2-2; TRBD2 matches at 12 bases. This CDR3 has 15 amino acids. With V trimmed by 8 bases and J by 2 bases, 3 bases remained unmatched. Looked up from germline, CDR1 is MNHEY and CDR2 is SVGAGI. CDR3 coding DNA: TGTGCCAGCCGACTAGCGGGAGCCAACACCGGGGAGCTGTTTTTT. Protein sequence: CASRLAGANTGELFF.

The chain employs TRBV5-6 and TRBJ2-6, with unresolved D. CDR1 and CDR2 from the germline V gene are SGHDT and YYEEEE. The CDR3 loop spans 14 amino acids. Deletions cut 2 bases from V and 0 bases from J, with 3 bases between. CDR3 sequence (DNA): TGTGCCAGCAGCTTTCTCTCTGGGGCCAACGTCCTGACTTTC. It specifies CASSFLSGANVLTF.

With regard to this clone: The same CDR3 also results from other DNA sequences found in this sample. V and J are TRBV19 and TRBJ1-1, with 9 nucleotides matching TRBD1. CDR1 is LNHDA and CDR2 is SQIVND in the germline V gene (reference sequence). CDR3 length: 14 amino acids. Losses at the gene ends were 5 bases for V and 5 bases for J; bases not matched to a gene: 6. CDR3 nucleotides: TGTGCCAGTAGTTCCCGGACAGGGGATACTGAAGCTTTCTTT. This sequence encodes CASSSRTGDTEAFF.

The V gene is TRBV18, the J gene TRBJ1-5; 7 bases are shared with TRBD1. V trimming: 1 base; J trimming: 1 base; junction bases outside the gene matches: 10. Germline V gene lookup returns CDR1 KGHSH and CDR2 LQKENI. The CDR3 has 18 amino acids. The CDR3: CASSPQLTGLMSNQPQHF. The CDR3 DNA reads TGTGCCAGCTCACCACAGTTGACAGGGCTTATGAGCAATCAGCCCCAGCATTTT.

This rearrangement joins TRBV28 to TRBJ1-2; 7 nucleotides align to TRBD1. Germline V gives CDR1 MDHEN, CDR2 SYDVKM. Trimming removed 10 bases from V and 4 bases from J; junction bases left unmatched: 6. This CDR3 has 12 amino acids. Here the CDR3 DNA reads TGTGCCATACAGGGGTCGACCTATGGCTACACCTTC. Translation: CAIQGSTYGYTF.

This CDR3 is CASSLNSGPYEQYF. CDR3 nucleotides: TGTGCCAGCAGTTTAAACAGCGGGCCCTACGAGCAGTACTTC. The chain is built from TRBV28 and TRBJ2-7, with D possibly matching TRBD2 (6 bases). Germline V gene lookup returns CDR1 MDHEN and CDR2 SYDVKM. Trimming left V 2 bases short and J 2 bases short, with 10 bases between. The CDR3 is 14 amino acids. Based on the CDR3 plus reference TRBV28 and TRBJ2-7, the full variable domain is DVKVTQSSRYLVKRTGEKVFLECVQDMDHENMFWYRQDPGLGLRLIYFSYDVKMKEKGDIPEGYSVSREKKERFSLILESASTNQTSMYLCASSLNSGPYEQYFGPGTRLTVT.

The chain couples TRBV4-1 to TRBJ2-1, with 7 bases fitting TRBD1. This CDR3 is built from 13 residues. Germline V CDR1 and CDR2: MGHRA, YSYEKL. V trimming: 7 bases; J trimming: 4 bases; junction bases outside the gene matches: 4. Written as DNA, the CDR3 is TGCGCCAGCAAGGGACAGAGTTACAATGAGCAGTTCTTC. Its translation is CASKGQSYNEQFF.

The chain employs TRBV28 and TRBJ2-5, with 10 nucleotides matching TRBD2. Per germline, CDR1 MDHEN and CDR2 SYDVKM. CDR3 length: 14 residues. Trimming took 8 bases from V and 5 from J; bases not matched to a gene: 8. CDR3 loop: CASCSGRTTETQYF. CDR3 in DNA: TGTGCCAGCTGTAGCGGGAGGACAACGGAGACCCAGTACTTC.

V is TRBV7-9 and J is TRBJ1-4; the D is unclear. Trimming pared 2 bases from V and 8 bases from J, leaving 9 bases between. Germline V gene lookup returns CDR1 SEHNR and CDR2 FQNEAQ (reference sequence). CDR3 length: 13 amino acids. CDR3 sequence reads: CASSLTGGEKLFF. CDR3 nucleotides: TGTGCCAGCAGCTTAACGGGAGGGGAAAAACTGTTTTTT. Supplemented by reference TRBV7-9 and TRBJ1-4, the full variable domain reads DTGVSQNPRHKITKRGQNVTFRCDPISEHNRLYWYRQTLGQGPEFLTYFQNEAQLEKSRLLSDRFSAERPKGSFSTLEIQRTEQGDSAMYLCASSLTGGEKLFFGSGTQLSVL.

The chain recombines TRBV27 with TRBJ2-1, with TRBD1 matching 12 bases. J lost 0 bases, V lost 5 bases, and 14 bases had no gene match. Germline V gives CDR1 MNHEY, CDR2 SMNVEV (reference sequence). CDR3 size: 20 residues. CDR3 loop: CASSRPGTGGRPSSYNEQFF. In nucleotides, the CDR3 is TGTGCCAGCAGTCGGCCAGGGACAGGGGGCCGGCCTAGCTCCTACAATGAGCAGTTCTTC.

The chain carries TRBV5-4 and TRBJ2-1; the D gene is possibly TRBD2 (5 bases). Germline V lookup: CDR1 SGHNT, CDR2 YYREEE (reference sequence). V was trimmed by 7 bases and J by 9 bases, leaving 20 bases between them. The CDR3 is 14 amino acids. Here the CDR3 reads CASGPPAQRAEQFF. The DNA for the CDR3 is TGTGCCAGCGGCCCCCCCGCCCAGAGGGCTGAGCAGTTCTTC.

The V and J genes are TRBV4-3 and TRBJ1-6; D might be TRBD1 (6 bases). Germline V gene lookup returns CDR1 LGHNA and CDR2 YSLEER. The CDR3 is 16 amino acids. Trimming pared 1 base from V and 5 bases from J, leaving 12 bases between. The CDR3 bases are TGCGCCAGCAGCCAAGGCCCAGGGGTAAATAATTCACCCCTCCACTTT. Amino acid sequence: CASSQGPGVNNSPLHF.

The sample holds one count of this clone. The J gene is TRBJ2-3, the V gene TRBV6-5, with TRBD2 matching 10 bases. The V gene end was trimmed by 5 bases and the J gene end by 0 bases; junction bases not matched to a gene: 2. This CDR3 region has 15 residues. Germline V gene lookup returns CDR1 MNHEY and CDR2 SVGAGI. The CDR3 is CASSQLAGSTDTQYF. As DNA, the CDR3 is TGTGCCAGCAGTCAACTAGCGGGGAGCACAGATACGCAGTATTTT.

This clone was seen just once. The V call is TRBV19, the J call TRBJ2-1; 14 bases agree with TRBD2. CDR1 is LNHDA and CDR2 is SQIVND in the germline V gene (reference sequence). The CDR3 covers 17 residues. Losses at the gene ends were 5 bases for V and 2 bases for J; bases not matched to a gene: 5. The CDR3 DNA sequence: TGTGCCAGTAGTTCACGGACTAGCGGGAGGACCTACAATGAGCAGTTCTTC. Amino acids: CASSSRTSGRTYNEQFF.